The clone carrying this T cell receptor (beta chain) was found a few times. The PCR used 60 Vbeta and 13 Jbeta primers. Libraries were prepared by immunoSEQ multiplex PCR; TCRdb keeps only in-frame clonotypes and omits some of them. The data show some 140,000 clones, roughly 73% seen once. The data were obtained in a study of cytomegalovirus exposure and HLA in healthy donors. The V and J ends lost 2 bases and 6 bases, in that order; junction bases with no gene match: 11. Germline CDR1 and CDR2: MGHRA and YSYEKL. This CDR3 comprises 17 residues. V is TRBV4-1 and J is TRBJ1-5, with 9 bases lining up with TRBD1. The TCR originated in a woman aged 40 to 50 in good health and CMV-seronegative. Input material: PBMCs. CDR3 residues: CASSQMGQGGLSQPQHF. The CDR3 nucleotides are TGCGCCAGCAGCCAAATGGGACAGGGAGGGCTATCTCAGCCCCAGCATTTT.